The rows below give T cell receptor beta chains drawn from one sample of a study of beta chain features in type 1 diabetes. Generated by immunoSEQ multiplex PCR, the TCRdb table keeps only in-frame clones and is missing some. The table has some 350,000 clones, 9.6% seen once. The sequenced sample consisted of central memory CD4+ T cells from blood. The receptor source for this set is a man aged 30 to 45 with type 1 diabetes. Each CDR3 is given without its conserved first and last residue. Size values are once, few and many counts, or a class for expanded clones, and some rows have none.

j_call | v_call | clone_size | cdr3_aa
TRBJ2-1 | TRBV28 | NA | ASSLGSTGGRGL
TRBJ1-5 | TRBV6-5 | few | ASSLTGGNQPQH
TRBJ2-6 | TRBV14 | few | ASSQGAASGANVLT
TRBJ2-1 | TRBV7-2 | NA | ASSALGGSYNEQF
TRBJ2-2 | TRBV29-1 | few | SVVNRANTGELF
TRBJ2-1 | TRBV27 | NA | ASSLRLNFGLADHNEQF
TRBJ1-1 | TRBV7-2 | NA | ASSSGQHTEAF
TRBJ2-1 | TRBV7-9 | few | ASSPTSEEQF
TRBJ2-3 | TRBV28 | few | ASSRSNTQY
TRBJ2-3 | TRBV28 | many | ATLQYTQY
TRBJ2-7 | TRBV18 | few | ASSPASLYEQY
TRBJ2-7 | TRBV5-1 | few | ASSFTGTEQY
TRBJ2-3 | TRBV11-2 | few | ASSLGTGAQY
TRBJ2-2 | TRBV7-6 | few | ASSLEASGRRTGELF
TRBJ2-1 | TRBV7-8 | NA | ASSRREAQNEQF
TRBJ2-7 | TRBV27 | few | ASSRYYEQY
TRBJ1-2 | TRBV14 | NA | ASSQGAFYGYT
NA | TRBV4-1 | NA | ASSQGPGGTYEQY
TRBJ2-1 | TRBV6-1 | few | ASSSRTSVYNEQF
TRBJ2-2 | TRBV19 | NA | ASSPMGPGRGRSGELF
TRBJ2-3 | TRBV7-6 | NA | ASSKRQGARTDTQY
TRBJ1-2 | TRBV7-3 | NA | ASSLDSNYGYT
TRBJ2-7 | TRBV4-3 | NA | ASSQDRDRATKEQY
TRBJ2-5 | TRBV7-2 | few | ASSFRGPSLQETQY
TRBJ2-5 | TRBV19 | few | ASSIEVQAQETQY
TRBJ2-5 | TRBV2 | NA | ASRSFTLY
TRBJ2-4 | TRBV6-5 | NA | ASRREGVAKNIQY